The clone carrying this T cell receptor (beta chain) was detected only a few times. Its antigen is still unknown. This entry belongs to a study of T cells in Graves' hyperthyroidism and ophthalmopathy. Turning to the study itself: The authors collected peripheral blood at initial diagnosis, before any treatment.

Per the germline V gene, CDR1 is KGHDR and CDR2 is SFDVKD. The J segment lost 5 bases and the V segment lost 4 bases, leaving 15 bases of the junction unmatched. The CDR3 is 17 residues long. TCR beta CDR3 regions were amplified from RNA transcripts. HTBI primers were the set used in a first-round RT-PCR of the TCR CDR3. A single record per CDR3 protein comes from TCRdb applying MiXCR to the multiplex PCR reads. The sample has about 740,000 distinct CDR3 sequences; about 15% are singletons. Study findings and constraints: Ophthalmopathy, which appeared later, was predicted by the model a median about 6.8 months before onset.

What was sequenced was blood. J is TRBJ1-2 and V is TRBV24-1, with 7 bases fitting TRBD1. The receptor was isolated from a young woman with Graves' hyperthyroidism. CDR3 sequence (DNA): TGTGCCACCAGTGACTCTGGGAGGGGGCTTTCTTCGTATGGCTACACCTTC. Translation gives CATSDSGRGLSSYGYTF.